This record looks at one T cell receptor beta chain sequence and its context. These data are taken from a study of blood T cell repertoires in COVID-19. As for the study in general: Donors in the United States, Italy and Spain gave samples during acute or convalescent COVID-19.

Categorization into cohorts depended on clinical history that participants reported. Recovered status applied to Cohort 3 donors who had two consecutive negative PCRs. It also applied to those with clearance or with symptom resolution. Sequencing used immunoSEQ multiplex PCR; TCRdb keeps in-frame clones, though not all of them. In the table there are around 390,000 clones, 85% to 90% of which are singletons. Trimming removed 2 bases from V and 4 bases from J; junction bases left unmatched: 3. This CDR3 contains 15 residues. The germline V gene encodes CDR1 SQVTM and CDR2 ANQGSEA. V and J are TRBV29-1 and TRBJ2-7; TRBD2 agrees at 15 bases. This sequence originates from a woman in her forties or fifties who had recovered from COVID-19. Material: PBMCs or T cells enriched from blood (not recorded which). The DNA for the CDR3 is TGCAGCGTTGAAACTGGGACTAGCGGGGGGTACGAGCAGTACTTC. This translates into CSVETGTSGGYEQYF.